The source of this TCR beta chain is a study of T cell repertoires in cytomegalovirus infection. Across the study: Recently identified HLA-C-restricted CMV epitopes were used, and well-studied HLA-B-restricted CMV epitopes were used as well. In public TCR beta signatures, there were indications of both CMV infection and matching HLA type. Findings and limits, study-wide: Clonotypes of TCR beta that were HLA-C-restricted and CMV-specific dominated the ex vivo response. The cumulative frequency of public TCR beta families identified carriers of CMV plus the relevant HLA.

One entry per CDR3 protein, called by TCRdb with MiXCR from the reads. Of about 700,000 distinct CDR3 sequences listed, around 30% are singletons. As concerns this clonotype: Its target is not known.

The germline V gene encodes CDR1 SGHAT and CDR2 FQDESV (reference sequence). V was cut by 5 bases and J by 8 bases, with 15 bases left in between. CDR3 length: 13 amino acids. The sequencing here drew on cultured PBMCs, taken from culture after CMV antigen stimulation. This TCR came from a human donor in good health (CMV status not recorded). Some clones in this sample may be carry-over from other donors' samples. This chain links TRBV11-1 with TRBJ1-2; D is possibly TRBD1 (6 bases). CDR3 residues: CASSQDRYEGYTF. The DNA of the CDR3 is TGTGCCAGCAGCCAGGACAGATATGAGGGCTACACCTTC. The whole variable domain, remainder taken from reference TRBV11-1 and TRBJ1-2, is EAEVAQSPRYKITEKSQAVAFWCDPISGHATLYWYRQILGQGPELLVQFQDESVVDDSQLPKDRFSAERLKGVDSTLKIQPAELGDSAMYLCASSQDRYEGYTFGSGTRLTVV.